This TCR beta chain was documented in a study of T cells in Graves' hyperthyroidism and ophthalmopathy. It was RNA transcripts that yielded the amplified TCR beta CDR3 regions. The HTBI primer set drove a first-round RT-PCR of the TCR CDR3. From the multiplex PCR reads, TCRdb called clonotypes with MiXCR, one entry per CDR3 protein. The sample consists of fewer than 750,000 distinct CDR3 sequences, approximately 15% of them appearing once. This receptor was identified in a woman aged 40 to 50 with Graves' ophthalmopathy. Material: blood.

In DNA, the CDR3 is TGTGCCACACGTGGGAGGCCCACCGGGGAGCTGTTTTTT. Translating gives CATRGRPTGELFF. V usage is TRBV24-1 and J usage is TRBJ2-2; the D gene is possibly TRBD2 (6 bases). Germline lookup yields CDR1 KGHDR and CDR2 SFDVKD. The CDR3 consists of 13 residues. V was pared by 10 bases and J by 4 bases, with 12 bases between.